This TCR beta chain came from a study of cytomegalovirus exposure and HLA in healthy donors. Study observations and caveats: Most TCRs appeared rarely, but some public TCRs recurred in many donors. Cytomegalovirus association was assigned to under 200 TCR beta chains. TCR beta sequences reportedly predicted the HLA-A and HLA-B alleles of most subjects accurately.

Comments on this clone: Its antigen is not known.

Germline trimming cut 5 bases from V and 10 bases from J; bases unmatched to any gene: 18. The CDR3 runs to 18 residues. Germline CDR1 is SGHTA and CDR2 is FQGNSA. This donor's CMV serostatus is unrecorded. PCR primers comprised 60 Vbeta and 13 Jbeta primers. TCRdb's copy holds only in-frame clones and misses some; the assay was immunoSEQ multiplex PCR. In the table there are some 130,000 clones, around 80% of which are singletons. The clonotype comes from a man younger than 45 in good health. Sequenced: PBMCs. The rearrangement uses TRBV7-2 and TRBJ2-1, with 12 bases that match TRBD2. The CDR3 nucleotides read TGTGCCAGCAGCGCAGGCCTCTCGGGACTAGCGGGCTCAGGGGAGCAGTTCTTC. Translated: CASSAGLSGLAGSGEQFF.